One and the same sample provided the 24 T cell receptor beta chains below, sequenced in a study of T cell repertoires in ileal Crohn's disease (dated by TCRdb to between 2019 and 2020). Libraries came from the immunoSEQ multiplex PCR assay. As stored in TCRdb, this immuneACCESS dataset retains in-frame rearrangements with V and J assigned. A fraction of the clones does not appear; measured against another copy, unresolved V genes explain less than half of the discrepancy, and the remainder lacks a known reason. The sample has around 4,500 clones on record, 69% of them singletons. The ten biggest clones cover around 17% of the sample. Sequencing used ileal tissue. All receptors come from an adult with Crohn's disease.

The chain links TRBV9 to TRBJ2-7, with 7 positions matching TRBD2. V dropped 4 bases and J dropped 1; count of bases not matched to a gene: 5. This CDR3 is 14 amino acids long. Looked up from germline, CDR1 is SGDLS and CDR2 is YYNGEE. Here the CDR3 DNA reads TGTGCCAGCAGCCCGTGGGGAGGGTCCTACGAGCAGTACTTC. Translating gives CASSPWGGSYEQYF.

J is TRBJ1-2 and V is TRBV29-1; D may be TRBD1 (6 bases). Trimming cost V 6 bases and J 6 bases, with 17 bases left between them. The CDR3 is 13 residues long. CDR1 and CDR2 from the germline V gene are SQVTM and ANQGSEA. CDR3 coding DNA: TGCAGCGTCGCCCTCTCAGGGGACCATGGCTACACCTTC. Its protein product is CSVALSGDHGYTF.

V is TRBV2 and J is TRBJ2-7, with D possibly matching TRBD2 (5 bases). Germline V gene lookup returns CDR1 SNHLY and CDR2 FYNNEI. V lost 8 bases and J lost 3, with 20 bases in between. CDR3 length: 15 residues. CDR3 protein: CASLRGLAFNYEQYF. In DNA form, the CDR3 reads TGTGCCAGCCTTCGAGGGCTAGCTTTCAACTACGAGCAGTACTTC.

The chain employs TRBV6-1 and TRBJ2-3, with 10 bases lining up with TRBD2. The germline gives CDR1 MNHNS, CDR2 SASEGT. V shed 8 bases, J shed 6 bases, and the junction held 8 bases outside the gene matches. The CDR3 consists of 14 residues. CDR3 loop: CASSVAGGTDTQYF. As DNA, the CDR3 is TGTGCCAGCTCAGTAGCGGGGGGAACGGATACGCAGTATTTT.

The chain links TRBV4-3 to TRBJ1-2; the match to TRBD1 covers 7 bases. V dropped 2 bases and J dropped 4; count of bases not matched to a gene: 7. Germline V gene sequence: CDR1 LGHNA, CDR2 YSLEER. The CDR3 runs to 15 residues. The CDR3 nucleotides read TGCGCCAGCAGCCAATTTACAGGGGCTCGCTATGGCTACACCTTC. The encoded protein is CASSQFTGARYGYTF.

The rearrangement links TRBV29-1 to TRBJ2-5; D call uncertain. The tail of the sequence fits TRBJ2-7 better, so the J call may be wrong. The germline V gene has CDR1 SQVTM and CDR2 ANQGSEA. The CDR3 loop spans 12 amino acids. The chain's CDR3 is CSVELQDYEQYF. The CDR3, as DNA: TGCAGCGTTGAGCTTCAGGACTACGAGCAGTACTTC.

The rearrangement joins TRBV4-2 to TRBJ2-5; no reliable D call. V lost 0 bases and J 6 bases, leaving 14 bases between the germline ends. The germline CDR1 and CDR2 sequences are LGHNA and YNFKEQ. This CDR3 contains 15 residues. The CDR3, as DNA: TGTGCCAGCAGCCAAGATAGAGGCCTAAAGCAGACCCAGTACTTC. Translated: CASSQDRGLKQTQYF.

In DNA form, the CDR3 reads TGTGCCAGCAGCCAAAATCGCGACGAGCAGTACTTC. As protein: CASSQNRDEQYF. V usage is TRBV4-2 and J usage is TRBJ2-7; D gene unclear. Trimming removed 2 bases at V and 5 bases at J, with 7 bases between. Germline V lookup: CDR1 LGHNA, CDR2 YNFKEQ. CDR3 length equals 12 residues.

The chain links TRBV6-6 to TRBJ2-2; 9 bases are shared with TRBD1. CDR1 and CDR2 (germline): MNHNY, SVGAGI (reference sequence). CDR3 length equals 15 residues. V was pared by 10 bases and J by 6 bases, with 12 bases of the junction left unmatched. CDR3 nucleotides: TGTGCCACTAACCTCGGGACAGGGAAGGCCGGGGAGCTGTTTTTT. It translates to CATNLGTGKAGELFF.

The chain couples TRBV19 to TRBJ1-2, with D hard to call. The V gene's germline CDR1 is LNHDA and CDR2 SQIVND (reference sequence). The V gene lost 3 bases and the J gene lost 5 bases, with 10 bases spanning the gap. The CDR3 consists of 13 residues. This CDR3 reads CASSIGVRYGYTF. CDR3 nucleotides: TGTGCCAGTAGTATCGGAGTGCGATATGGCTACACCTTC.

The V gene is TRBV4-3, the J gene TRBJ1-2, with TRBD1 as a possible D gene (6 bases). The CDR3 sequence is 16 residues long. Trimming took off 1 base at V and 4 bases at J, with 16 bases between the two ends. Germline V gene lookup returns CDR1 LGHNA and CDR2 YSLEER. CDR3 nucleotide sequence: TGCGCCAGCAGCCAAGGACGTCACTGGGGGCTCTATGGCTACACCTTC. Protein product: CASSQGRHWGLYGYTF.

This clone was detected once. The chain couples TRBV19 to TRBJ1-1, with unresolved D. The CDR3 contains 15 residues. CDR1 and CDR2 from the germline V gene are LNHDA and SQIVND (reference sequence). The germline V and J ends were trimmed by 3 bases and 3 bases, with 14 bases remaining between them. The CDR3 loop reads CASSIGPPEHTEAFF. For the CDR3, the DNA is TGTGCCAGTAGTATTGGGCCGCCTGAACACACTGAAGCTTTCTTT.

The chain carries TRBV6-6 and TRBJ2-7; D unresolved. Trimming left V 0 bases short and J 7 bases short, with 13 bases between. The V gene's germline CDR1 is MNHNY and CDR2 SVGAGI (reference sequence). The CDR3 has 14 residues. CDR3 sequence reads: CASSYSTTFEEQYF. The CDR3, as DNA: TGTGCCAGCAGTTACTCAACTACTTTTGAAGAGCAGTACTTC.

This chain joins TRBV6-6 and TRBJ2-3; D may be TRBD1 (6 bases). The CDR3 totals 14 residues. The germline gives CDR1 MNHNY, CDR2 SVGAGI (reference sequence). The germline V and J ends were trimmed by 5 bases and 5 bases, with 14 bases remaining between them. The CDR3 here is CASSPGTTQDTQYF. The CDR3 DNA reads TGTGCCAGCAGTCCCGGGACAACACAAGATACGCAGTATTTT.

This clone was counted only a few times. The chain has TRBV5-6 and TRBJ1-6; D may be TRBD1 (5 bases). Looked up from germline, CDR1 is SGHDT and CDR2 is YYEEEE. The V and J ends lost 0 bases and 5 bases respectively, with 9 bases between them. The CDR3 is made up of 15 amino acids. This CDR3 is CASSLGDYNNSPLHF. CDR3 sequence (DNA): TGTGCCAGCAGCTTGGGGGACTATAATAATTCACCCCTCCACTTT.

This rearrangement joins TRBV30 to TRBJ1-6; no firm D call. Germline V lookup: CDR1 GTSNPN, CDR2 SVGIG (reference sequence). The V end was cut by 0 bases, the J end by 10 bases, with 16 bases between. This CDR3 region has 15 residues. CDR3 nucleotides: TGTGCCTGGAGTGTAAGTTCGCCCAACAGATCACCCCTCCACTTT. Translated, it gives CAWSVSSPNRSPLHF.

The chain joins TRBV6-1 to TRBJ2-3, with D maybe TRBD1 (6 bases). This CDR3 comprises 14 residues. V shed 6 bases and J shed 1 base, with 11 bases lying between them. CDR1 is MNHNS, CDR2 SASEGT, per germline. DNA for the CDR3: TGTGCCAGCAGGCCGGGACATCGCACAGATACGCAGTATTTT. Translated, it gives CASRPGHRTDTQYF.

This chain joins TRBV7-3 and TRBJ2-3; D is perhaps TRBD1 (5 bases). Trimming removed 3 bases from V and 8 bases from J, with 9 bases in between. The CDR3 totals 12 residues. Germline V gene lookup returns CDR1 SGHTA and CDR2 FQGTGA. CDR3 in amino acids: CASSFQGSTQYF. The CDR3 nucleotides are TGTGCCAGCAGCTTTCAGGGAAGTACGCAGTATTTT.

The chain recombines TRBV12-5 with TRBJ2-5, with D perhaps matching TRBD2 (6 bases). Trimming removed 5 bases at V and 5 bases at J, with 18 bases between. This CDR3 is built from 15 residues. Per germline, CDR1 LGHNT and CDR2 FRNRAP. The CDR3, as DNA: TGTGCTAGTGGTCCGGCGGGACCGAACGGGGAGACCCAGTACTTC. This translates into CASGPAGPNGETQYF.

The chain carries TRBV28 and TRBJ2-2; TRBD1 might be the D (6 bases). This CDR3 comprises 15 residues. Germline lookup yields CDR1 MDHEN and CDR2 SYDVKM. Trimming removed 1 base from V and 4 bases from J, with 10 bases in between. The CDR3, as DNA: TGTGCCAGCAGTTTATCGCAGGGGTTCACCGGGGAGCTGTTTTTT. Protein product: CASSLSQGFTGELFF.

Only a few counts were recorded for this clone. V and J are TRBV4-2 and TRBJ1-2; TRBD1 might be the D (6 bases). Trimming left V 0 bases short and J 8 bases short, with 19 bases between. CDR3 length: 16 residues. Germline V gene data show CDR1 as LGHNA and CDR2 as YNFKEQ. CDR3 region: CASSQDSRGGAGGYTF. CDR3 sequence (DNA): TGTGCCAGCAGCCAAGATTCTCGAGGGGGGGCTGGGGGCTACACCTTC.

This clone was seen a handful of times. The chain recombines TRBV4-2 with TRBJ2-5, with 7 bases aligning to TRBD2. Germline lookup yields CDR1 LGHNA and CDR2 YNFKEQ. The V gene end was trimmed by 1 base and the J gene end by 5 bases; junction bases not matched to a gene: 7. The CDR3 consists of 15 residues. The CDR3 DNA reads as TGTGCCAGCAGCCAAGCAACTAGCGTCGGGGAGACCCAGTACTTC. Protein sequence: CASSQATSVGETQYF.

This clone is judged large. The chain combines TRBV9 with TRBJ2-1; D remains ambiguous. Looked up from germline, CDR1 is SGDLS and CDR2 is YYNGEE. The CDR3 runs to 14 residues. V shed 3 bases and J shed 10 bases, with 17 bases lying between them. The CDR3 reads CASSGPSEVAEQFF. In DNA form, the CDR3 reads TGTGCCAGCAGCGGGCCCTCCGAAGTAGCCGAGCAGTTCTTC.

The table lists this clone with a few counts. This chain connects TRBV1 to TRBJ2-5; TRBD2 is the table's D call and was not checked against the DNA. TRBV1 is marked as a pseudogene. The CDR3 runs 14 residues. The CDR3 reads CKKLTSGAQETQYF. Here the CDR3 DNA reads TGCAAGAAACTGACTAGCGGGGCCCAAGAGACCCAGTACTTC.